Below are 7 T cell receptor beta chains sequenced from a single sample in a study of T cells in women clearing cervical HPV infection. Measured with immunoSEQ multiplex PCR; TCRdb has only the in-frame clones, and not every one. The specimen's table records 15,000 to 20,000 clones. Sequenced: blood buffy coat. Source of these receptors: a woman between 18 and 70 years old with a cervical HPV16 infection that either progressed to CIN3+ or cleared (not recorded which).

Notes on this clone: The read gets to within 3 residues of the CDR3 end, and the germline J gene fills in the rest. This rearrangement joins TRBV6-2 or TRBV6-3 to TRBJ2-4, with TRBD1 matching 7 bases. The germline V gene has CDR1 MNHEY and CDR2 SVGEGT. The CDR3 has 12 residues. The CDR3 sequence is CAGKQPGQSQYF. The CDR3 DNA, read in part, is TGTGCCGGAAAGCAACCGGGACAGAGT.

A note on this clone: The CDR3 extends 3 residues past the end of the read, so its final part is completed from the germline J gene. The chain is built from TRBV7-8 and TRBJ1-2; 10 nucleotides align to TRBD1. Looked up from germline, CDR1 is SGHVS and CDR2 is FQNEAQ. This CDR3 region has 16 residues. The chain's CDR3 is CASSRLPGTGAYDYTF. The part of the CDR3 DNA that was read is TGTGCCAGCAGCAGACTCCCCGGGACAGGGGCCTACGAC.

Note on this clone: The read ends 3 residues early relative to the CDR3; the germline J gene fills the gap. J is TRBJ2-3 and V is TRBV3-1 (or the pseudogene TRBV3-2); the match to TRBD1 covers 9 bases. From germline, CDR1 is LGHDT and CDR2 YNNKEL (reference sequence). The CDR3 has 15 amino acids. The CDR3 here is CASSQGQGERETQYF. CDR3 bases read: TGTGCCAGCAGCCAAGGACAGGGGGAAAGAGAGACG.

Points on this clone: With the read ending 3 residues before the CDR3 end, the germline J gene is used to fill in that end. The chain employs TRBV27 and TRBJ2-1; TRBD2 matches 8 bases. Looked up from germline, CDR1 is MNHEY and CDR2 is SMNVEV (reference sequence). J was trimmed by 0 bases and V by 4 bases; bases with no gene match: 8. The CDR3 totals 17 residues. CDR3: CASSWGAGGSSYNEQFF. The CDR3 bases that were read are TGTGCCAGCAGTTGGGGGGCGGGGGGTAGCTCCTACAATGAG.

A word on this clone: The CDR3 extends 3 residues past the end of the read, so its final part is completed from the germline J gene. The chain links TRBV30 to TRBJ2-3, with TRBD1 identical over 7 bases. CDR3 length: 13 residues. Per the germline V gene, CDR1 is GTSNPN and CDR2 is SVGIG (reference sequence). The DNA read from the CDR3 is TGTGCCTGGAGGACAGGGAGTTGGGAGACG. It encodes CAWRTGSWET. From start to end, the CDR3 is CAWRTGSWETQYF. Full variable domain (outside the CDR3, taken from reference TRBV30 and TRBJ2-3): SQTIHQWPATLVQPVGSPLSLECTVEGTSNPNLYWYRQAAGRGLQLLFYSVGIGQISSEVPQNLSASRPQDRQFILSSKKLLLSDSGFYLCAWRTGSWETQYFGPGTRLTVL.

In regard to this clone: The read stops 3 residues short of the end of the CDR3; the missing end is completed from the germline J gene. J is TRBJ1-2 and V is TRBV10-3, with 9 nucleotides matching TRBD1. Germline assignment: CDR1 ENHRY and CDR2 SYGVKD. V was clipped by 6 bases and J by 6 bases; unmatched bases: 14. The CDR3 has 16 residues. The part of the CDR3 DNA that was read is TGTGCCATCAGGGACGCCGGGACAGGGAGGTTAAATGGC. Amino acids: CAIRDAGTGRLNG. The whole CDR3 is CAIRDAGTGRLNGYTF.

To note about this clone: The read halts 3 residues ahead of the CDR3 end, with the missing end drawn from the germline J gene. The chain links TRBV7-6 to TRBJ1-2; weak D call: TRBD1 (5 bases). Germline V gene lookup returns CDR1 SGHVS and CDR2 FNYEAQ. CDR3 length: 15 amino acids. CDR3 sequence: CASSLLGLGLEAYTF. Incomplete CDR3 DNA: TGTGCCAGCAGCTTACTAGGACTGGGACTAGAGGCC.